These 2 T cell receptor beta chains share one sample of origin, sequenced in a study of blood T cell repertoires in COVID-19. Method: immunoSEQ multiplex PCR; TCRdb's copy keeps in-frame clones and lacks some. The table lists more than 350,000 clones, about 87% of them singletons. The sample taken for sequencing was peripheral blood. These receptor sequences come from a woman in her 30s with COVID-19, enrolled during active disease.

This sequence joins TRBV6-5 and TRBJ1-6; tentative D call: TRBD1 (6 bases). The CDR3 is made up of 13 amino acids. Per germline, CDR1 MNHEY and CDR2 SVGAGI. The V and J ends lost 6 bases and 6 bases respectively, with 9 bases between them. Here the CDR3 reads CASRTGFNSPLHF. In DNA form, the CDR3 reads TGTGCCAGCAGAACAGGGTTTAATTCACCCCTCCACTTT.

The V gene is TRBV20-1, the J gene TRBJ2-6; D perhaps matches TRBD1 (6 bases). V gave up 3 bases and J gave up 15 bases, with 18 bases separating them. This CDR3 spans 13 amino acids. Germline-derived CDR1 and CDR2 are DFQATT and SNEGSKA (reference sequence). CDR3 nucleotide sequence: TGCAGTGCTAGTTCACCGGGACACGGCGCCCTGACTTTC. Translating it yields CSASSPGHGALTF.